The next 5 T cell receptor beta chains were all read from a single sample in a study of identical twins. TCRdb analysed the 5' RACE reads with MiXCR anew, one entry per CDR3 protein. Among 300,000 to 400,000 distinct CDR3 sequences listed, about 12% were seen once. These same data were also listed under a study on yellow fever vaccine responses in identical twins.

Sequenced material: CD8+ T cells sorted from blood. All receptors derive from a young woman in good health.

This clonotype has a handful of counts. The CDR3 region is CASSVGNGELFF. The DNA of the CDR3 is TGTGCCAGCAGTGTGGGGAACGGGGAGCTGTTTTTT. V is TRBV25-1 and J is TRBJ2-2; D is uncertain. Germline-derived CDR1 and CDR2 are MGHDK and SYGVNS. This CDR3 is built from 12 residues. V lost 4 bases, J lost 7 bases, and 7 bases lay in between.

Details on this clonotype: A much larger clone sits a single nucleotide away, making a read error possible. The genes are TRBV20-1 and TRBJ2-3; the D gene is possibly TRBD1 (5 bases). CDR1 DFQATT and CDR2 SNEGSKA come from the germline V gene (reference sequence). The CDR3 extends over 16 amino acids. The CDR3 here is CCARKGAADLTDTQYF. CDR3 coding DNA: TGCTGTGCTAGAAAAGGGGCGGCGGACCTCACAGATACGCAGTATTTT.

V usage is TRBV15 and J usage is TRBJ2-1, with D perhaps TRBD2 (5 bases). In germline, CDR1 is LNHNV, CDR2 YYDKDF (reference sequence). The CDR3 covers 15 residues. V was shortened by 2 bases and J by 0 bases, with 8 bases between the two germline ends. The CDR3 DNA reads TGTGCCACCAGCAGACCCCGGGGCTCCTACAATGAGCAGTTCTTC. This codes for CATSRPRGSYNEQFF.

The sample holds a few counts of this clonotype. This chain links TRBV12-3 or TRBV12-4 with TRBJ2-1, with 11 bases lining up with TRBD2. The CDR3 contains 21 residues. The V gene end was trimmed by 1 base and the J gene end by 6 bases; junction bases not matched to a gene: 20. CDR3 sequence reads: CASSLGDRDELLAGGGNEQFF. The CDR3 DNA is TGTGCCAGCAGTTTAGGGGACAGGGACGAATTGCTAGCGGGAGGTGGCAATGAGCAGTTCTTC.

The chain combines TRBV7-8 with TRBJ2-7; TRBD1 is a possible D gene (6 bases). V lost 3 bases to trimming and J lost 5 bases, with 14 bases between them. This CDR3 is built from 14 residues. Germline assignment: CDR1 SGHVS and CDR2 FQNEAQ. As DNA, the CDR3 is TGTGCCAGCAGCTTCTCCGGCAGGGACAACGAGCAGTACTTC. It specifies CASSFSGRDNEQYF.